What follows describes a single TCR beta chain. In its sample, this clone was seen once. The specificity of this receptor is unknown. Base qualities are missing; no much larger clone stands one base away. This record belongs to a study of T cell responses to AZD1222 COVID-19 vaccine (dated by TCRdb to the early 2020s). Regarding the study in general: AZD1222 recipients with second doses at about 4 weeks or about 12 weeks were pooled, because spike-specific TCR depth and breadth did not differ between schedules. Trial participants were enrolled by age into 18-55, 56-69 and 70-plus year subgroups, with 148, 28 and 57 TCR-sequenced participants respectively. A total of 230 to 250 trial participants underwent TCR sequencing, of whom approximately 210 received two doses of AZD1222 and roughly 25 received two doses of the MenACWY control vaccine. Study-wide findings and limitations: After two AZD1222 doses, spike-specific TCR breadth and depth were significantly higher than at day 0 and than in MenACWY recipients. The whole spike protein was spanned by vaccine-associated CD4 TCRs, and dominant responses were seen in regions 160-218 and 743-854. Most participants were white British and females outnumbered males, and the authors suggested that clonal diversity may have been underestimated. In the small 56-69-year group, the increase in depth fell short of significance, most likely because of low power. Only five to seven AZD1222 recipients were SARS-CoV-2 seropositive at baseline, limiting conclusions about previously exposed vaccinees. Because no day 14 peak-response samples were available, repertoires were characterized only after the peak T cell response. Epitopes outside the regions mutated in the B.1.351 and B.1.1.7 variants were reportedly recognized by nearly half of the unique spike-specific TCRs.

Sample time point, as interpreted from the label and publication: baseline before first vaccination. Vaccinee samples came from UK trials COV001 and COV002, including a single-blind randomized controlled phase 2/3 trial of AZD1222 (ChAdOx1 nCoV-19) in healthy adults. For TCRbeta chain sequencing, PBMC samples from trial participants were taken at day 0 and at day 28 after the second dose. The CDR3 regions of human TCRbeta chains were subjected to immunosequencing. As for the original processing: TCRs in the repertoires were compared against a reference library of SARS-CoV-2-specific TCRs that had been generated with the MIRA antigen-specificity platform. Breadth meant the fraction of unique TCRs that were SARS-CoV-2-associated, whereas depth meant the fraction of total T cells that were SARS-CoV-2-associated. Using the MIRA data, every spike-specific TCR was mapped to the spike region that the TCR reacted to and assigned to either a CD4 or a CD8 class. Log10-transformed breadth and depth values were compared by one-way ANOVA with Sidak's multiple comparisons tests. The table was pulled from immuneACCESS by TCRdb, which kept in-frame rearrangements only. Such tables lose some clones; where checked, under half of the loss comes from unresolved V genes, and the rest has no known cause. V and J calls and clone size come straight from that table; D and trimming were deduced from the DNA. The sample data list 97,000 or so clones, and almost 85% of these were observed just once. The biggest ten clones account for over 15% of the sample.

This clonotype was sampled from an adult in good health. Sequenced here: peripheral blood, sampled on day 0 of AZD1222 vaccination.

CDR3 sequence: CASSQDGTSTDTQYF. In nucleotide form, the sequence is TGTGCCAGCAGCCAAGATGGGACTAGCACAGATACGCAGTATTTT. This chain is built from TRBV4-2 and TRBJ2-3; perhaps TRBD2 is the D gene, with 6 bases matching. V lost 0 bases and J lost 0 bases; the stretch between them is 7 bases long. Measured from the cysteine to the phenylalanine, the CDR3 is 15 residues long. Here the CDR3 DNA is all that survives: 45 bases in frame from base 1. CDR1 and CDR2 are read off the germline V gene as LGHNA and YNFKEQ.